These 32 T cell receptor beta chains were sequenced from one sample in a study of cytomegalovirus exposure and HLA in healthy donors. Both 60 Vbeta primers and 13 Jbeta primers went into the PCR. The data were produced by immunoSEQ multiplex PCR, yet TCRdb's version contains in-frame clones alone and is incomplete. In total, the table holds 35,000 or so clones. The sample was PBMCs. The receptors stem from a man between 35 and 55 years old in good health and CMV-seropositive.

The chain has TRBV19 and TRBJ2-1; D is undetermined. Germline CDR1 LNHDA, CDR2 SQIVND (reference sequence). The CDR3 has 15 amino acids. With 3 bases removed from V and 0 bases from J, the gap between germline ends came to 9 bases. For the CDR3, the DNA is TGTGCCAGTAGTATCGTGACTTACTCCTACAATGAGCAGTTCTTC. Translation: CASSIVTYSYNEQFF.

The chain employs TRBV6-5 and TRBJ1-2, with unresolved D. The germline V gene has CDR1 MNHEY and CDR2 SVGAGI. CDR3 length: 12 amino acids. V gave up 5 bases and J gave up 6 bases, with 10 bases separating them. CDR3 nucleotide sequence: TGTGCCAGCAGTCCCGACTTAGATGGCTACACCTTC. Protein: CASSPDLDGYTF.

V usage is TRBV9 and J usage is TRBJ2-5; 8 bases agree with TRBD1. The CDR3 extends over 15 amino acids. Germline CDR1 reads SGDLS; CDR2 reads YYNGEE. J was trimmed by 2 bases and V by 3 bases; bases with no gene match: 6. CDR3 region: CASSEGDRRQETQYF. The CDR3 DNA reads TGTGCCAGCAGCGAGGGGGACAGGAGACAAGAGACCCAGTACTTC.

This chain connects TRBV25-1 to TRBJ2-2; possible D gene TRBD2, 6 bases. The CDR3 totals 13 residues. V lost 7 bases, J lost 4 bases, and 10 bases lay in between. Germline CDR1 reads MGHDK; CDR2 reads SYGVNS. This CDR3 reads CASTQGGTGELFF. Written as DNA, the CDR3 is TGTGCCAGCACTCAGGGAGGCACCGGGGAGCTGTTTTTT.

The chain has TRBV29-1 and TRBJ2-5; the match to TRBD1 covers 9 bases. The CDR3 is made up of 14 amino acids. CDR1 is SQVTM and CDR2 is ANQGSEA in the germline V gene. V lost 7 bases and J lost 1; bases outside the gene matches: 7. The CDR3, as DNA: TGCAGCGCGACGGGACAGGGATCCCAAGAGACCCAGTACTTC. Its translation: CSATGQGSQETQYF.

This chain uses TRBV10-2 with TRBJ2-1, with TRBD2 identical over 12 bases. CDR1 is WSHSY and CDR2 is SAAADI in the germline V gene. J gave up 7 bases and V 6 bases, and 4 bases lay outside the gene matches. The CDR3 extends over 14 amino acids. Here the CDR3 reads CASRTSGSENEQFF. CDR3 nucleotides: TGCGCCAGCAGGACTAGCGGGAGTGAAAATGAGCAGTTCTTC.

This chain joins TRBV6-6 and TRBJ1-2, with D perhaps matching TRBD1 (6 bases). The V end lost 8 bases, the J end lost 2 bases, and 15 bases lay between the germline ends. Per the germline V gene, CDR1 is MNHNY and CDR2 is SVGAGI (reference sequence). CDR3 length equals 14 residues. The CDR3 loop reads CASPPWDKNYGYTF. In nucleotides, the CDR3 is TGTGCCAGCCCACCCTGGGACAAGAACTATGGCTACACCTTC.

This chain uses TRBV10-3 with TRBJ1-1, with D possibly being TRBD1 (5 bases). V was pared by 6 bases and J by 3 bases, with 14 bases between. CDR1 is ENHRY, CDR2 SYGVKD, per germline. The length of the CDR3 is 14 residues. CDR3 in DNA: TGTGCCATCAGGGCCGGGGGGGGTGACACTGAAGCTTTCTTT. It specifies CAIRAGGGDTEAFF.

The rearrangement links TRBV9 to TRBJ1-1; D is unresolved. This CDR3 comprises 14 residues. Germline loops: CDR1 SGDLS, CDR2 YYNGEE. Deletions cut 4 bases from V and 3 bases from J, with 13 bases between. The CDR3 loop reads CASSLGGIDTEAFF. The CDR3 DNA reads as TGTGCCAGCAGCCTCGGAGGGATTGACACTGAAGCTTTCTTT.

The rearrangement joins TRBV15 to TRBJ2-7, with D tentatively TRBD1 (6 bases). V was pared by 0 bases and J by 3 bases, with 9 bases between. CDR1 and CDR2 (germline): LNHNV, YYDKDF (reference sequence). This CDR3 region has 14 residues. The CDR3 region has the DNA TGTGCCACCAGCAGAGATACAGGGAACTACGAGCAGTACTTC. Protein product: CATSRDTGNYEQYF.

The V call is TRBV11-3, the J call TRBJ2-3; 8 nucleotides line up with TRBD1. V shed 0 bases, J shed 7 bases, and the junction held 3 bases outside the gene matches. The V gene's germline CDR1 is SGHNT and CDR2 YENEEA. This CDR3 is 14 amino acids long. The CDR3 is CASSLEQGANTQYF. The CDR3 nucleotides are TGTGCCAGCAGCTTAGAGCAGGGGGCAAATACGCAGTATTTT.

V gene TRBV11-3 combines with J gene TRBJ2-3, with 8 nucleotides matching TRBD2. The CDR3 has 15 amino acids. V trimming: 1 base; J trimming: 9 bases; junction bases outside the gene matches: 9. The V gene's germline CDR1 is SGHNT and CDR2 YENEEA. CDR3 nucleotides: TGTGCCAGCAGCTTAGGCCCGGGGGGGGCAGGGACGCAGTATTTT. Amino acid sequence: CASSLGPGGAGTQYF.

This chain uses TRBV6-5 with TRBJ1-6, with D possibly matching TRBD1 (6 bases). CDR1 is MNHEY and CDR2 is SVGAGI in the germline V gene. V was clipped by 2 bases and J by 10 bases, with 12 bases between them. The CDR3 has 14 residues. CDR3 in amino acids: CASSYGGAGSPLHF. The CDR3 DNA reads as TGTGCCAGCAGTTACGGGGGGGCTGGATCACCCCTCCACTTT.

The chain links TRBV7-2 to TRBJ2-1, with 10 bases lining up with TRBD2. There are 15 residues in the CDR3. V trimming: 4 bases; J trimming: 3 bases; junction bases outside the gene matches: 3. Germline lookup yields CDR1 SGHTA and CDR2 FQGNSA. The CDR3 sequence is CASSSWTSGYNEQFF. The CDR3 coding sequence is TGTGCCAGCAGCTCGTGGACTAGCGGCTACAATGAGCAGTTCTTC.

This rearrangement joins TRBV25-1 to TRBJ1-2; unclear D gene. CDR3 length equals 13 residues. V lost 0 bases to trimming and J lost 8 bases, with 10 bases between them. CDR1 MGHDK and CDR2 SYGVNS come from the germline V gene. The CDR3 loop is CASSEYHAGGYTF. CDR3 bases: TGTGCCAGCAGTGAATATCACGCGGGCGGCTACACCTTC.

The chain recombines TRBV6-1 with TRBJ1-5; 9 bases are a match to TRBD1. This CDR3 region has 13 residues. The ends lost 8 bases at V and 6 bases at J; junction bases unmatched: 5. Looked up from germline, CDR1 is MNHNS and CDR2 is SASEGT. DNA of the CDR3: TGTGCCAGCCGGGACAGGGTGGGTCAGCCCCAGCATTTT. Its translation is CASRDRVGQPQHF.

V usage is TRBV18 and J usage is TRBJ2-6; weak D call: TRBD1 (6 bases). Trimming shortened V by 3 bases and J by 4 bases, and 19 bases separated the two germline ends. Per the germline V gene, CDR1 is KGHSH and CDR2 is LQKENI. The CDR3 covers 18 residues. CDR3 loop: CASSPKRTEISGANVLTF. The CDR3 DNA is TGTGCCAGCTCACCCAAACGGACAGAAATATCCGGGGCCAACGTCCTGACTTTC.

The rearrangement links TRBV5-1 to TRBJ1-3; 8 positions agree with TRBD1. The CDR3 totals 14 residues. Germline loops: CDR1 SGHRS, CDR2 YFSETQ. V lost 4 bases to trimming and J lost 7 bases; unmatched junction nucleotides: 7. The CDR3 here is CASSQLTGDNTIYF. The CDR3 coding sequence is TGCGCCAGCAGCCAACTGACAGGGGACAACACCATATATTTT.

The rearrangement links TRBV10-3 to TRBJ2-7, with 9 bases lining up with TRBD1. With 6 bases clipped from V and 4 bases from J, the junction kept 7 bases outside the gene matches. CDR1 and CDR2 (germline): ENHRY, SYGVKD. This CDR3 comprises 14 residues. CDR3 in amino acids: CAIRDPGQGYEQYF. The CDR3 DNA reads as TGTGCCATCAGGGACCCGGGACAGGGTTACGAGCAGTACTTC.

The rearrangement joins TRBV7-2 to TRBJ2-7; D may be TRBD1 (5 bases). This CDR3 spans 14 amino acids. Trimming left V 5 bases short and J 0 bases short, with 11 bases between. Looked up from germline, CDR1 is SGHTA and CDR2 is FQGNSA. CDR3 bases: TGTGCCAGCAGCCGAGGCAGGGACTCCTACGAGCAGTACTTC. Translation gives CASSRGRDSYEQYF.

The J gene is TRBJ1-3, the V gene TRBV7-9; TRBD1 matches at 7 bases. Germline V gene data show CDR1 as SEHNR and CDR2 as FQNEAQ (reference sequence). V trimming: 5 bases; J trimming: 8 bases; junction bases outside the gene matches: 12. The CDR3 consists of 15 residues. This CDR3 is CASSPGQSSTYTIYF. DNA of the CDR3: TGTGCCAGCAGCCCGGGACAGTCCTCAACTTACACCATATATTTT.

CDR3 bases: TGTGCCAGTAGTGTCTTTAACTATGGCTACACCTTC. This sequence encodes CASSVFNYGYTF. The chain has TRBV19 and TRBJ1-2; D not resolved. Germline V lookup: CDR1 LNHDA, CDR2 SQIVND (reference sequence). This CDR3 region has 12 residues. Between the trimmed V and J ends, which lost 5 bases and 1 base, there was a span of 5 bases.

The rearrangement links TRBV7-9 to TRBJ2-2; tentatively, D is TRBD2 (5 bases). From germline, CDR1 is SEHNR and CDR2 FQNEAQ (reference sequence). CDR3 length: 14 residues. The V end was cut by 6 bases, the J end by 5 bases, with 13 bases between. The DNA for the CDR3 is TGTGCCAGCAGTTATAGCGTGGGGACCGGGGAGCTGTTTTTT. Protein product: CASSYSVGTGELFF. Filled out from reference TRBV7-9 and TRBJ2-2, the complete variable domain reads DTGVSQNPRHKITKRGQNVTFRCDPISEHNRLYWYRQTLGQGPEFLTYFQNEAQLEKSRLLSDRFSAERPKGSFSTLEIQRTEQGDSAMYLCASSYSVGTGELFFGEGSRLTVL.

The chain is built from TRBV5-1 and TRBJ2-2, with 14 nucleotides matching TRBD2. In germline, CDR1 is SGHRS, CDR2 YFSETQ. This CDR3 contains 22 residues. V shed 1 base, J shed 0 bases, and the junction held 14 bases outside the gene matches. CDR3 nucleotide sequence: TGCGCCAGCAGCTTGAGACCCCCGACGCCGGGACTAGCGGGGGCGAACACCGGGGAGCTGTTTTTT. Translation gives CASSLRPPTPGLAGANTGELFF.

The chain carries TRBV4-1 and TRBJ2-5; weak D call: TRBD2 (6 bases). The CDR3 totals 16 residues. V was pared by 0 bases and J by 0 bases, with 11 bases between. Germline V lookup: CDR1 MGHRA, CDR2 YSYEKL. CDR3 loop: CASSQEAAGYQETQYF. DNA of the CDR3: TGCGCCAGCAGCCAAGAGGCGGCGGGGTACCAAGAGACCCAGTACTTC.

The V call is TRBV7-9, the J call TRBJ1-2; 7 positions agree with TRBD1. V lost 5 bases, J lost 8 bases, and 8 bases stayed unmatched. The CDR3 has 13 amino acids. Looked up from germline, CDR1 is SEHNR and CDR2 is FQNEAQ (reference sequence). The DNA for the CDR3 is TGTGCCAGCAGCCGAACAGGGGTAGAAGGCTACACCTTC. Amino acid sequence: CASSRTGVEGYTF.

The chain carries TRBV6-5 and TRBJ2-7; 11 nucleotides match TRBD2. Unmatched junction bases numbered 3, after V lost 6 bases and J lost 2 bases. From germline, CDR1 is MNHEY and CDR2 SVGAGI. CDR3 length: 14 residues. The CDR3 DNA reads as TGTGCCAGCAGGAGACTAGCGGGACCCTACGAGCAGTACTTC. Translated: CASRRLAGPYEQYF.

V usage is TRBV6-5 and J usage is TRBJ2-5; TRBD1 matches at 9 bases. The DNA end favors TRBJ2-7, so the J call may be wrong. The germline CDR1 and CDR2 sequences are MNHEY and SVGAGI. This CDR3 region has 14 residues. The DNA of the CDR3 is TGTGCCAGCAGGTCCCGGGACAGGGTAAGCGAGCAGTACTTC. Its protein is CASRSRDRVSEQYF.

The chain recombines TRBV5-1 with TRBJ2-5, with TRBD1 as a possible D gene (6 bases). CDR3 length: 17 residues. In germline, CDR1 is SGHRS, CDR2 YFSETQ. V dropped 3 bases and J dropped 2 bases, with 20 bases sitting between them. The CDR3 here is CASSSPQGNEGQETQYF. The DNA of the CDR3 is TGCGCCAGCAGCTCGCCACAGGGCAATGAGGGGCAAGAGACCCAGTACTTC.

The chain uses TRBV9 and TRBJ2-5; 9 bases fit TRBD1. CDR3 length: 14 residues. CDR1 and CDR2 (germline): SGDLS, YYNGEE. V was pared by 3 bases and J by 4 bases, with 4 bases of the junction left unmatched. CDR3 nucleotides: TGTGCCAGCAGCGCGCGGACAGGGGTAGAGACCCAGTACTTC. Translation gives CASSARTGVETQYF.

The chain employs TRBV10-2 and TRBJ2-5; the D gene is possibly TRBD2 (6 bases). Trimming shortened V by 8 bases and J by 5 bases, and 15 bases separated the two germline ends. In germline, CDR1 is WSHSY, CDR2 SAAADI. This CDR3 comprises 13 residues. CDR3 nucleotide sequence: TGCGCCAGCTATAAGGGAGGAGTCGAGACCCAGTACTTC. This translates into CASYKGGVETQYF.

This chain joins TRBV4-3 and TRBJ2-1, with D possibly matching TRBD2 (6 bases). Looked up from germline, CDR1 is LGHNA and CDR2 is YSLEER. V lost 0 bases to trimming and J lost 3 bases, with 12 bases between them. There are 16 residues in the CDR3. This CDR3 is CASSQEPAGDYNEQFF. As DNA, the CDR3 is TGCGCCAGCAGCCAAGAGCCAGCGGGTGACTACAATGAGCAGTTCTTC.